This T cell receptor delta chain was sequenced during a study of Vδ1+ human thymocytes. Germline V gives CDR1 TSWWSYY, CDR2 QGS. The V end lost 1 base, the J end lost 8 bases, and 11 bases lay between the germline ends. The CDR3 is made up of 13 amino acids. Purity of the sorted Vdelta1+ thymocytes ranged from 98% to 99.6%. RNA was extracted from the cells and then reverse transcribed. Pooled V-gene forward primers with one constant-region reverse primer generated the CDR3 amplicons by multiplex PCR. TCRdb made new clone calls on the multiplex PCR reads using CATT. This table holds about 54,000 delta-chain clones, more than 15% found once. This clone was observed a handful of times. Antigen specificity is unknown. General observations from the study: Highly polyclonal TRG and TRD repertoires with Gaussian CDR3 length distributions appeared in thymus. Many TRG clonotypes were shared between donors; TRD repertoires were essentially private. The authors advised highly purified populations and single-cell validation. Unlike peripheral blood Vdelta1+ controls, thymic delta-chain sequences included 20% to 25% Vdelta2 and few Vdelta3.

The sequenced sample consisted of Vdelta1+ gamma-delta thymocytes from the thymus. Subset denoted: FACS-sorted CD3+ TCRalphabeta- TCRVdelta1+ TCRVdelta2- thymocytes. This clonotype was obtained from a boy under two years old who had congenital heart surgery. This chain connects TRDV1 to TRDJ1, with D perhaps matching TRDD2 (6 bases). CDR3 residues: CALGEPSLPKLIF. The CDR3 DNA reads TGTGCTCTTGGGGAACCTAGCCTTCCGAAACTCATCTTT.